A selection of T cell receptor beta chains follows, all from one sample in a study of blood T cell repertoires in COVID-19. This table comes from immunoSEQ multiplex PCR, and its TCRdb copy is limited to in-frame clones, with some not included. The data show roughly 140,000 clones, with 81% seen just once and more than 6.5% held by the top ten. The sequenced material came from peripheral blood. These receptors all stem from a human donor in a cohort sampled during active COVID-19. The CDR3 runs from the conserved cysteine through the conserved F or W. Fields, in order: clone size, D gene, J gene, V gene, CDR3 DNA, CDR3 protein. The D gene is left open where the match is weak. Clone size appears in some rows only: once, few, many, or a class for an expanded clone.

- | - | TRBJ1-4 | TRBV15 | TGTGCCACCAGCGACACAGATGGGGACACCTTATTTTATGAAAAACTGTTTTTT | CATSDTDGDTLFYEKLFF
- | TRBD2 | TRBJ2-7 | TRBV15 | TGTGCCACCAGCAGAGAACGCGGGAGGGCCTACGAGCAGTACTTC | CATSRERGRAYEQYF
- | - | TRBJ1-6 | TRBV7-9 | TGTGCCAGCAGCTTTCCGGGAAATTCACCCCTCCACTTT | CASSFPGNSPLHF
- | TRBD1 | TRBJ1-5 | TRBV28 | TGTGCCAGCAGCACGGGACAGTGGAGTCAGCCCCAGCATTTT | CASSTGQWSQPQHF
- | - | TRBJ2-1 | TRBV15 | TGTGCCACCAGCAGAAAACTCGGGGCAGGGGGGACCTACAATGAGCAGTTCTTC | CATSRKLGAGGTYNEQFF
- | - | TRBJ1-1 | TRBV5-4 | TGTGCCAGCAGCTTGGCCCCCGACACTGAAGCTTTCTTT | CASSLAPDTEAFF
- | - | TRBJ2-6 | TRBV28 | TGTGCCAGCAGTTTAGGGCAGGGGAAACCTCTCTCTGGGGCCAACGTCCTGACTTTC | CASSLGQGKPLSGANVLTF
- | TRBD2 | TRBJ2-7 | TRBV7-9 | TGTGCCAGCAGCTTACGAGCGGGAGTTCACTACGAGCAGTACTTC | CASSLRAGVHYEQYF
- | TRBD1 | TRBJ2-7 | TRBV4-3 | TGCGCCAGCAGCCAAGATTTTCGGACAGGAGCCTACGAGCAGTACTTC | CASSQDFRTGAYEQYF
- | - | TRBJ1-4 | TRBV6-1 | TGTGCCAGCAGTGGACTGATAAAGAGGGCAACTAATGAAAAACTGTTTTTT | CASSGLIKRATNEKLFF
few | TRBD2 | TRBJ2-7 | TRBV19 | TGTGCCAGTAGTAGAGTCGGGAGGGTGTACGAGCAGTACTTC | CASSRVGRVYEQYF
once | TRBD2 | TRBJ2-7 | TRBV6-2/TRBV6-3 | TGTGCCAGCAGTTACTCTAAATACGGGACTAGCCGCTCCTACGAGCAGTACTTC | CASSYSKYGTSRSYEQYF
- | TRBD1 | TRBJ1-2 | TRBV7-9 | TGTGCCAGCAGCCTGACAGGGGGCAGTGGCTACACCTTC | CASSLTGGSGYTF
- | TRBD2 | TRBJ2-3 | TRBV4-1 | TGCGCCAGCAGCCAGACTCGGACTAGCCTGCCCACAGATACGCAGTATTTT | CASSQTRTSLPTDTQYF
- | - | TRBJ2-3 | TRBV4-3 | TGCGCCAGCAGCCAACAGGGGACAGATACGCAGTATTTT | CASSQQGTDTQYF
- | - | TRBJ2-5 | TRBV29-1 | TGCAGCGTTGGCAGGGCCGGGGAGACCCAGTACTTC | CSVGRAGETQYF
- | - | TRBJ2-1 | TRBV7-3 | TGTGCCAGCAAGACGGGGGCAGGGGGCAATGAGCAGTTCTTC | CASKTGAGGNEQFF
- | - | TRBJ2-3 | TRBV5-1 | TGCGCCAGCAGCTTAGACAGACGAGGCACAGATACGCAGTATTTT | CASSLDRRGTDTQYF
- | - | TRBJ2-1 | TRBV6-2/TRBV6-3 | TGTGCCAGCAGTTACCCGGACACCACTGTGTTCTTC | CASSYPDTTVFF
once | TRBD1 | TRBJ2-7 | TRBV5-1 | TGCGCCAGCAGCTCGGGACAGGGGGCTGGCGAGCAGTACTTC | CASSSGQGAGEQYF
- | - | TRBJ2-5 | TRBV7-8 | TGTGCCAGCAGCTTACCCATCCAAGAGACCCAGTACTTC | CASSLPIQETQYF
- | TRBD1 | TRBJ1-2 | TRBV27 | TGTGCCAGCAGCCGGGACAGGTTAAGCTATGGCTACACCTTC | CASSRDRLSYGYTF
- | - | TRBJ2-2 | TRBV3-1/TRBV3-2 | TGTGCCAGCTGGACAGCGAACACCGGGGAGCTGTTTTTT | CASWTANTGELFF
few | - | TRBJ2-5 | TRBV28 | TGTGCCAGCAGTCCATACAGGGTTCGAGAGACCCAGTACTTC | CASSPYRVRETQYF
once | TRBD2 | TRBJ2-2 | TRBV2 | TGTGCCAGCAGTGATGGAGGGACTAGCGGGAGCCCCACCGGGGAGCTGTTTTTT | CASSDGGTSGSPTGELFF
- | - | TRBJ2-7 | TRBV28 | TGTGCCAGCAGGCGGAACTCCTACGAGCAGTACTTC | CASRRNSYEQYF
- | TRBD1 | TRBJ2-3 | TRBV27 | TGTGCCAGCAGTTCACAGGACAGGGGAGGCACAGATACGCAGTATTTT | CASSSQDRGGTDTQYF
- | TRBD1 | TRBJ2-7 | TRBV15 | TGTGCCACCAGCGCAAGTGACAGGGCCTACGACGAGCAGTACTTC | CATSASDRAYDEQYF
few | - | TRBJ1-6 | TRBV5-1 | TGCGCCAGCAGCCCCGGGGGGGCTAATTCACCCCTCCACTTT | CASSPGGANSPLHF
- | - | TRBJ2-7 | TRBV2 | TGTGCCAGCAACAACAGGGACTACGAGCAGTACTTC | CASNNRDYEQYF
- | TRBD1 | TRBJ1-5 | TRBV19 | TGTGCCAGTAGTCCCGACAGGGTATCTGGTCAGCCCCAGCATTTT | CASSPDRVSGQPQHF
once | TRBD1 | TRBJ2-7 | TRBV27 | TGTGCCAGCAGTTTAAGAGTCGGGACAGGGTACGAGCAGTACTTC | CASSLRVGTGYEQYF
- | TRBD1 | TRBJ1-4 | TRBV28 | TGTGCCAGCAGTTTAGGGACAGAAGCCAATGAAAAACTGTTTTTT | CASSLGTEANEKLFF
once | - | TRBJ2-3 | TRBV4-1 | TGCGCCAGCAGCCAAGATTTTCGGGCGGGGGATACGCAGTATTTT | CASSQDFRAGDTQYF
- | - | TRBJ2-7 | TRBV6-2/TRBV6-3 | TGTGCCAGCAGTCTAGCCGGCCCTGGAACCTACGAGCAGTACTTC | CASSLAGPGTYEQYF
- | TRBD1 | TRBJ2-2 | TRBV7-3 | TGTGCCAGCAGCAAGACAGGGGGAGACTTCACCGGGGAGCTGTTTTTT | CASSKTGGDFTGELFF
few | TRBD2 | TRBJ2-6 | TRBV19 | TGTGCCAGTAGTACGGGGGGTTCTGGGGCCAACGTCCTGACTTTC | CASSTGGSGANVLTF
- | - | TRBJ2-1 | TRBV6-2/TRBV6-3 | TGTGCCAGCAGTCACCTTGACAGGGTTCGGGAGAATGAGCAGTTCTTC | CASSHLDRVRENEQFF
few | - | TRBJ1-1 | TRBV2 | TGTGCCAGCAGTGAACAGGGGCGCGGCACTGAAGCTTTCTTT | CASSEQGRGTEAFF
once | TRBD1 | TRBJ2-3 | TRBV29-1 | TGCAGCGTGACAGGGGGGACAGATACGCAGTATTTT | CSVTGGTDTQYF
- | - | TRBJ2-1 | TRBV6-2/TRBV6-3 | TGTGCCAGCAGTTACTGGCCGTACAATGAGCAGTTCTTC | CASSYWPYNEQFF
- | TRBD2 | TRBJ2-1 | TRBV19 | TGTGCCAGTAGTATAAGAGGAACTAGCGGGAGCAATGAGCAGTTCTTC | CASSIRGTSGSNEQFF
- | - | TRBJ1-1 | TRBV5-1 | TGCGCCAGCAGCTTGCCGGGGGTGAACACTGAAGCTTTCTTT | CASSLPGVNTEAFF
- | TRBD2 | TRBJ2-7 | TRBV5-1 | TGCGCCAGCAGCTTGACGTCTAGCGGGAGTGGCGAGCAGTACTTC | CASSLTSSGSGEQYF
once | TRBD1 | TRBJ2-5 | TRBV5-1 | TGCGCCAGCAGCTTGGCCGGGACAGGGGAAGAGACCCAGTACTTC | CASSLAGTGEETQYF
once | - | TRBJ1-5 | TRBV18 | TGTGCCAGCTCACCAGGGGGGGCCAATCAGCCCCAGCATTTT | CASSPGGANQPQHF
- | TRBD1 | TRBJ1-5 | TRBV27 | TGTGCCAGCGGGGGACAGAATAGCAATCAGCCCCAGCATTTT | CASGGQNSNQPQHF
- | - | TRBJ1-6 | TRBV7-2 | TGTGCCAGCAGCCCCCCGGGGACTGGGCTCGTACATAATTCACCCCTCCACTTT | CASSPPGTGLVHNSPLHF
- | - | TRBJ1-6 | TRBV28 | TGTGCCAGCAGCCCCACAGGTGGGGGGACGGATTCACCCCTCCACTTT | CASSPTGGGTDSPLHF
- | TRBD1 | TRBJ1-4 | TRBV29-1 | TGCAGCGTTCCGGACAGGGGGGAAGCAACTAATGAAAAACTGTTTTTT | CSVPDRGEATNEKLFF
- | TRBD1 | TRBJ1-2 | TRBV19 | TGTGCCAGTAGTAGACAGGGGGTTCTCCTCAACTATGGCTACACCTTC | CASSRQGVLLNYGYTF
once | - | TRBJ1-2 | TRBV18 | TGTGCCAGCTCCTTCTCTAGAGCGGCTAACTATGGCTACACCTTC | CASSFSRAANYGYTF
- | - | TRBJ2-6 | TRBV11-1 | TGTGCCAGCAGCTCCACAGGTACTGGGGCCAACGTCCTGACTTTC | CASSSTGTGANVLTF
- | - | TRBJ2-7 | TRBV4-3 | TGCGCCAGCAGCCAAGAGGCCTCTGGCGAGCAGTACTTC | CASSQEASGEQYF
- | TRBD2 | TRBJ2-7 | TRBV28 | TGTGCCAGCAGGACTAGCGGTAGCTACGAGCAGTACTTC | CASRTSGSYEQYF
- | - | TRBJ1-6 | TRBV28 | TGTGCCAGCAGTCCCTTCGGGGAGGAGGGTTGGTCCCTCCACTTT | CASSPFGEEGWSLHF